This T cell receptor (beta chain) was profiled in a study of early T cells in non-severe SARS-CoV-2 infection. At the level of the study: Sequencing used unsorted whole-blood bulk RNA, so chains lack pairing.

Germline CDR1 reads LGHDT; CDR2 reads YNNKEL (reference sequence). The CDR3 loop spans 15 amino acids. The J segment lost 4 bases and the V segment lost 2 bases, leaving 7 bases of the junction unmatched. This clonotype was counted at least ten times. Individual cDNA molecules received unique molecular identifiers. TCRdb ran MiXCR on the 5' RACE reads and lists one entry per CDR3 protein. The sample carries some 60,000 distinct CDR3 sequences, over 7.5% recorded once. The sequencing input was whole blood. The rearrangement links TRBV3-1 to TRBJ1-1; TRBD1 aligns across 7 bases. This TCR was recovered from an adult who was a healthcare worker with PCR-confirmed SARS-CoV-2 infection or an uninfected control (not recorded which). The CDR3 nucleotides read TGTGCCAGCAGCCAATTTAGGGGGCCGGGCACTGAAGCTTTCTTT. Protein: CASSQFRGPGTEAFF.